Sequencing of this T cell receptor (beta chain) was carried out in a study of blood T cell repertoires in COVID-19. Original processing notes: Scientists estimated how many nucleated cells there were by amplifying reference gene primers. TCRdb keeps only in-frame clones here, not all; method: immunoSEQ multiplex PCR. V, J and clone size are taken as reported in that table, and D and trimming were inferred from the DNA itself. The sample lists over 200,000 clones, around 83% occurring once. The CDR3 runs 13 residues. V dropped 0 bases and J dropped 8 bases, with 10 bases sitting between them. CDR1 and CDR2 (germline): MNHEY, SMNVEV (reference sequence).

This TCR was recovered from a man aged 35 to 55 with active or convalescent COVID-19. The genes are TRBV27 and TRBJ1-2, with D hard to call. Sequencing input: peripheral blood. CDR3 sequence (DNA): TGTGCCAGCAGTTTATCGAATGCGAGGGGCTACACCTTC. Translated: CASSLSNARGYTF.